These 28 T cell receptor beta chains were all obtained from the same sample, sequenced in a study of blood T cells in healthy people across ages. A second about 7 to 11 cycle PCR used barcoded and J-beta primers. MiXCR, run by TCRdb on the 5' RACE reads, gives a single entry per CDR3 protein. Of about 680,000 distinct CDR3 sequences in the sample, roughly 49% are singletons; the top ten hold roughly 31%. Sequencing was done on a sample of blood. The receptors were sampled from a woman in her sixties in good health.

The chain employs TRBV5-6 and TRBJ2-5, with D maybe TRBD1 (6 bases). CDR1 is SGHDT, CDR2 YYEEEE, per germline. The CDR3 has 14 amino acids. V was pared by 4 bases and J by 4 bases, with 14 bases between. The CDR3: CASSVTGMGETQYF. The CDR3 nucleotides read TGTGCCAGCAGCGTAACAGGGATGGGAGAGACCCAGTACTTC.

The DNA of the CDR3 is TGTGCCAGCAGCTTACATGGGACAGTAAGCTCCTACAATGAGCAGTTCTTC. It is translated as CASSLHGTVSSYNEQFF. The V gene is TRBV6-2 or TRBV6-3, the J gene TRBJ2-1; TRBD1 agrees at 7 bases. V shed 6 bases and J 0 bases; nucleotides not matched to a gene: 11. The CDR3 has 17 residues. The germline CDR1 and CDR2 sequences are MNHEY and SVGEGT.

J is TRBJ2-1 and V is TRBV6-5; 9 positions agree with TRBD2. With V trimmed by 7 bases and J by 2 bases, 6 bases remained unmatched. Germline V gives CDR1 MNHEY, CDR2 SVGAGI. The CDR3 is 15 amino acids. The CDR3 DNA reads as TGTGCCAGCACCCTAGCGGGATCGGCCTACAATGAGCAGTTCTTC. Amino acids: CASTLAGSAYNEQFF.

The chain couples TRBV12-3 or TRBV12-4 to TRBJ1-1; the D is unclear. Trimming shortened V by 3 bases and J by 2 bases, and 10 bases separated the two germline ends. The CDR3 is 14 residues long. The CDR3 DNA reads TGTGCCAGCAGTTTTAGCGGATTCAACACTGAAGCTTTCTTT. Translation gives CASSFSGFNTEAFF.

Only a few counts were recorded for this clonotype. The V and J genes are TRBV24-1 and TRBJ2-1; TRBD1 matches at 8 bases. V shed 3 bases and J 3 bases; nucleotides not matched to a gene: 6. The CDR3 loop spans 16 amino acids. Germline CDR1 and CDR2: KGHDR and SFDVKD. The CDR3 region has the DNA TGTGCCACCAGTGATGCCGGGACAGGTAACTACAATGAGCAGTTCTTC. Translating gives CATSDAGTGNYNEQFF.

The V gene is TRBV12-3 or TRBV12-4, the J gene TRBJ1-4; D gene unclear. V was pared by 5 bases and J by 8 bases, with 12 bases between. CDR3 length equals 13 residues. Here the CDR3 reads CASSVDPEEKLFF. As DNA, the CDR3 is TGTGCCAGCAGTGTAGACCCAGAGGAAAAACTGTTTTTT.

This chain's CDR3 is CASTRGRGNTEAFF. The DNA for the CDR3 is TGTGCCAGCACCCGGGGAAGGGGAAATACTGAAGCTTTCTTT. The V call is TRBV6-2 or TRBV6-3, the J call TRBJ1-1, with D tentatively TRBD1 (5 bases). CDR1 MNHEY and CDR2 SVGEGT come from the germline V gene. The length of the CDR3 is 14 residues. V dropped 7 bases and J dropped 5 bases, with 17 bases sitting between them.

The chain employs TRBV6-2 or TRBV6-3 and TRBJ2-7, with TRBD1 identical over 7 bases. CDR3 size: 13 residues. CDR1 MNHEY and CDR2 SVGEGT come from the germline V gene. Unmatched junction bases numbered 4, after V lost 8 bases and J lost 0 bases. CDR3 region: CASEGQSSYEQYF. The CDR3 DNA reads TGTGCCAGCGAGGGACAGAGCTCCTACGAGCAGTACTTC.

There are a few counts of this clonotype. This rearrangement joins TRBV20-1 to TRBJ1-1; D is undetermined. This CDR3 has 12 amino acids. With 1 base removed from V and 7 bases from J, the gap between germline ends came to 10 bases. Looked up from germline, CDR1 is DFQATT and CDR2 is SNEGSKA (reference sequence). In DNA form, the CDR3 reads TGCAGTGCTAGAGTTTGGGTGGATGAAGCTTTCTTT. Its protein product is CSARVWVDEAFF.

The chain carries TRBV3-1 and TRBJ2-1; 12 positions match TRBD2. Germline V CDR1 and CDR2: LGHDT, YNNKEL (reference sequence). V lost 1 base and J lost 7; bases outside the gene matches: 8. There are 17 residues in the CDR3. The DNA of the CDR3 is TGTGCCAGCAGCCAAGCCTCTAGCGGGAGGGCCTCTAATGAGCAGTTCTTC. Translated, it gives CASSQASSGRASNEQFF.

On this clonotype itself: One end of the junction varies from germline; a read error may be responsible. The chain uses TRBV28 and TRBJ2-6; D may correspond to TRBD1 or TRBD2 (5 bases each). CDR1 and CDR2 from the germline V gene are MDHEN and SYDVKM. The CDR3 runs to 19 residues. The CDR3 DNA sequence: TGTGCCAGCAGTCTCCCGGGGCAGGTCTTTAGCTCTGGGGCCAACGTCCTGGCTTTC. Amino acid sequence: CASSLPGQVFSSGANVLAF.

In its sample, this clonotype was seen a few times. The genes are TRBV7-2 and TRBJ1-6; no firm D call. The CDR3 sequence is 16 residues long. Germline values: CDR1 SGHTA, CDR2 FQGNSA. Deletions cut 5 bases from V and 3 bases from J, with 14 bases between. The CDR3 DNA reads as TGTGCCAGCAGCCGCTCCAGGACGGGCTATAATTCACCCCTCCACTTT. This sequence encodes CASSRSRTGYNSPLHF.

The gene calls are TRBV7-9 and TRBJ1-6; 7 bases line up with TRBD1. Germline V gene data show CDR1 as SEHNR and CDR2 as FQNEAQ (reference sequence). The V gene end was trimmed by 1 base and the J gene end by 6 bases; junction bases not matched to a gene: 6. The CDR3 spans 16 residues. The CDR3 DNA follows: TGTGCCAGCAGCTTAGGACAGGGCTCCGGTAATTCACCCCTCCACTTT. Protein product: CASSLGQGSGNSPLHF.

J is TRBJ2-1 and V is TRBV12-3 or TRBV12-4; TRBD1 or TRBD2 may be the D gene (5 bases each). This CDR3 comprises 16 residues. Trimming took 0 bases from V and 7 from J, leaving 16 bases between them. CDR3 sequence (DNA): TGTGCCAGCAGTTTAGCTCGGGGCCCACCCGGGAATGAGCAGTTCTTC. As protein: CASSLARGPPGNEQFF.

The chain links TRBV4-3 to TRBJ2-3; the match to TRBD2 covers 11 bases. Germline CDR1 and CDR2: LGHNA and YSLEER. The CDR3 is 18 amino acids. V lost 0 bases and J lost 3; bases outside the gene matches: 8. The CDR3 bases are TGCGCCAGCAGCCAAGATTCGCTAGCGGGGGGACGAACAGATACGCAGTATTTT. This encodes CASSQDSLAGGRTDTQYF.

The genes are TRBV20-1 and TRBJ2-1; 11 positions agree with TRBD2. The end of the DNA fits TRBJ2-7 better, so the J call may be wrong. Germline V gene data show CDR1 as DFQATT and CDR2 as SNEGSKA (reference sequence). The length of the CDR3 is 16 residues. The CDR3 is CSARDRSGRVYNEQYF. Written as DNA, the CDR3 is TGCAGTGCTAGAGATCGTAGCGGGAGGGTATACAATGAGCAGTACTTC.

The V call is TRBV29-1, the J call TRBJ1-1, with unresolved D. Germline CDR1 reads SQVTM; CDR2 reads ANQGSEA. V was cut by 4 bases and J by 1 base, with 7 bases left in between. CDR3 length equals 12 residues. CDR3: CSVGWGNTEAFF. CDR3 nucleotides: TGCAGCGTTGGATGGGGGAACACTGAAGCTTTCTTT.

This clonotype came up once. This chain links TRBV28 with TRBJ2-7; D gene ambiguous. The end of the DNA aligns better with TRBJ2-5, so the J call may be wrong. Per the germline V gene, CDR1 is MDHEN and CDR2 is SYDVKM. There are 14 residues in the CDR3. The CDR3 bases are TGTGCCATCCAAGGCAGCCTAAGACGAGAGACCCAGTACTTC. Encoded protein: CAIQGSLRRETQYF.

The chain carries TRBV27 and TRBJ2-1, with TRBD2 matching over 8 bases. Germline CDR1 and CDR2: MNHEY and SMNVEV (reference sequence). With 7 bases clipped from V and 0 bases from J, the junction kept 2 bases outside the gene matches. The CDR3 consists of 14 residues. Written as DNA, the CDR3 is TGTGCCAGCACGGCGGGAGGCTCCTACAATGAGCAGTTCTTC. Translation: CASTAGGSYNEQFF.

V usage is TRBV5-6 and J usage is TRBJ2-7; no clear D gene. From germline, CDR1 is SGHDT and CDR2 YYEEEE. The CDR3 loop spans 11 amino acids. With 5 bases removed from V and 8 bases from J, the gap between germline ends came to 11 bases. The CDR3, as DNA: TGTGCCAGCAGTATTGAGGATCAGCAGTACTTC. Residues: CASSIEDQQYF.

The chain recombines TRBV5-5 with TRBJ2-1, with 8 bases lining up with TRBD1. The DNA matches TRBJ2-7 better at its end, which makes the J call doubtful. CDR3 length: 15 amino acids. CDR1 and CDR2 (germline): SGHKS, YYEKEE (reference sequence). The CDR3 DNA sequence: TGTGCCAGCAGCTTGCAGGGGGCGGCCTACAATGAGCAGTACTTC. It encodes CASSLQGAAYNEQYF.

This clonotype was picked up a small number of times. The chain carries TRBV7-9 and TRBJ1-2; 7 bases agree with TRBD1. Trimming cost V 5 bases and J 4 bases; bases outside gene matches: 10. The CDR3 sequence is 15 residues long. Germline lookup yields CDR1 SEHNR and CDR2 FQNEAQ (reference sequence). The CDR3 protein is CASSAVTGRGYGYTF. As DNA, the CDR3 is TGTGCCAGCAGCGCCGTGACAGGGCGTGGCTATGGCTACACCTTC.

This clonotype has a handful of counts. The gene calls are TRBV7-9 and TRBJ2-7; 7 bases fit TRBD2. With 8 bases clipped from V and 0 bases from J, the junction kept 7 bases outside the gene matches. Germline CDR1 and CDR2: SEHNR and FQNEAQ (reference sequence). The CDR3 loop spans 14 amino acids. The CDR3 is CASGAGRTSYEQYF. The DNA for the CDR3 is TGTGCCAGCGGAGCCGGGAGGACCTCCTACGAGCAGTACTTC. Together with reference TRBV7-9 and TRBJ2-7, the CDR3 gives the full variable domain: DTGVSQNPRHKITKRGQNVTFRCDPISEHNRLYWYRQTLGQGPEFLTYFQNEAQLEKSRLLSDRFSAERPKGSFSTLEIQRTEQGDSAMYLCASGAGRTSYEQYFGPGTRLTVT.

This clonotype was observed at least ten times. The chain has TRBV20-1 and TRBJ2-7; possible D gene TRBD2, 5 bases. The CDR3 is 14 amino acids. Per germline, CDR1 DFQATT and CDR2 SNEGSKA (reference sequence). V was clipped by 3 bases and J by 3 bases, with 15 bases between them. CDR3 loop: CSARGLDEGYEQYF. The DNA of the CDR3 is TGCAGTGCTAGGGGTCTCGACGAGGGCTACGAGCAGTACTTC.

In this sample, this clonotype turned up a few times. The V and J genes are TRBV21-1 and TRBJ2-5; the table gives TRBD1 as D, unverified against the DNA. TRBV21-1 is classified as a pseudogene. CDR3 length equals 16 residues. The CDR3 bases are TGTGCCAGCAGCATCACCCTGAGCCGGACCCAAGAGACCCAGTACTTC. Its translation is CASSITLSRTQETQYF.

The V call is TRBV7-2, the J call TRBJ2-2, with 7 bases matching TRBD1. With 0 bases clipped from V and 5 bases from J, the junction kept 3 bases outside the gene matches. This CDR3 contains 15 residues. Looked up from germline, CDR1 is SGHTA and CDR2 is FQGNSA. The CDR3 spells CASSLAYRGTGELFF. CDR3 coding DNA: TGTGCCAGCAGCTTAGCATACAGGGGAACCGGGGAGCTGTTTTTT. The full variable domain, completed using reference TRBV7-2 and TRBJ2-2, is GAGVSQSPSNKVTEKGKDVELRCDPISGHTALYWYRQSLGQGLEFLIYFQGNSAPDKSGLPSDRFSAERTGGSVSTLTIQRTQQEDSAVYLCASSLAYRGTGELFFGEGSRLTVL.

The DNA of the CDR3 is TGTGCCAGCAGGCCGGACTCGAACACTGAAGCTTTCTTT. This codes for CASRPDSNTEAFF. This rearrangement joins TRBV2 to TRBJ1-1; D is uncertain. Per germline, CDR1 SNHLY and CDR2 FYNNEI. This CDR3 region has 13 residues. Deletions cut 6 bases from V and 1 base from J, with 9 bases between.

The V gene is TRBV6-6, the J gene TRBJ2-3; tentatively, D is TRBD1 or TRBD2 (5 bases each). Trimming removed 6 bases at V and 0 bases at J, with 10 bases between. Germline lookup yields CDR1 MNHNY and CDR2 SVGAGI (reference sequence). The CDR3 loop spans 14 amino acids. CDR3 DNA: TGTGCCAGCAGAAGGGACGGTAGCACAGATACGCAGTATTTT. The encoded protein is CASRRDGSTDTQYF.